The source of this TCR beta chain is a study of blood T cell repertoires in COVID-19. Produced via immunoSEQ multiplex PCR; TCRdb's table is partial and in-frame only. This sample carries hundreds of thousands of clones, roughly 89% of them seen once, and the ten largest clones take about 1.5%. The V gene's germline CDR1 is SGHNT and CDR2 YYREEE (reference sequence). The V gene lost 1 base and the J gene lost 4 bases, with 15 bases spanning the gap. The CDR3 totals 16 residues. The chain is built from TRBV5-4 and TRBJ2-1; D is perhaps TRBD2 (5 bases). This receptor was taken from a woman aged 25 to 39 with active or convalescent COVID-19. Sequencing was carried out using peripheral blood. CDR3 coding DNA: TGTGCCAGCAGCTTGTACCTGGGAGAAGGATACAATGAGCAGTTCTTC. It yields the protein CASSLYLGEGYNEQFF.